These 14 T cell receptor beta chains were all obtained from the same sample, sequenced in a study of beta chain features in type 1 diabetes. Every isolated RNA sample was fully reverse transcribed, so sequencing captured expressed TCRB transcripts. The protocol was immunoSEQ multiplex PCR, while the TCRdb copy is restricted to in-frame clones and leaves out a portion. Of about 930,000 clones in the sample, around a sixth were seen once. Sequencing input: naive CD4+ T cells from blood. These TCRs come from a young woman in good health.

This clone has just a few counts. The V call is TRBV18, the J call TRBJ1-3; 10 nucleotides agree with TRBD1. CDR3 size: 15 residues. With V trimmed by 3 bases and J by 4 bases, 3 bases remained unmatched. Germline CDR1 and CDR2: KGHSH and LQKENI. This CDR3 is CASSPQGQGGNTIYF. The CDR3 DNA sequence: TGTGCCAGCTCACCCCAGGGACAGGGGGGAAACACCATATATTTT.

In this sample, this clone turned up a few times. J is TRBJ2-1 and V is TRBV13; D is unresolved. The CDR3 runs 11 residues. V was pared by 3 bases and J by 7 bases, with 4 bases between. The V gene's germline CDR1 is PRHDT and CDR2 FYEKMQ (reference sequence). CDR3 in DNA: TGTGCCAGCAGCTTTGGTAATGAGCAGTTCTTC. Translated, it gives CASSFGNEQFF.

This clone was detected ten times or more. In nucleotides, the CDR3 is TGTGCCAGCAGCGTTAGCGGGAGGGGCGGGAACATTCAGTACTTC. Translated, it gives CASSVSGRGGNIQYF. This chain links TRBV9 with TRBJ2-4, with 11 bases identical to TRBD2. Germline trimming cut 2 bases from V and 7 bases from J; bases unmatched to any gene: 5. This CDR3 contains 15 residues. Germline V lookup: CDR1 SGDLS, CDR2 YYNGEE.

This clone came up a few times. The chain uses TRBV5-1 and TRBJ2-7; TRBD2 matches at 12 bases. This CDR3 comprises 13 residues. CDR1 and CDR2 (germline): SGHRS, YFSETQ. V dropped 4 bases and J dropped 12; count of bases not matched to a gene: 8. CDR3 bases: TGCGCCAGCAGCGTTGCTGCGGGACTAGCGGGGTACTTC. This translates into CASSVAAGLAGYF.

The rearrangement uses TRBV7-8 and TRBJ2-5, with no clear D. Trimming removed 5 bases at V and 5 bases at J, with 9 bases between. The CDR3 length is 12 residues. CDR1 is SGHVS, CDR2 FQNEAQ, per germline. CDR3 DNA: TGTGCCAGCAGCGCCATACGGGAGACCCAGTACTTC. Protein: CASSAIRETQYF.

This clone was counted a few times. CDR3: CASSPERLSYNEQFF. In nucleotides, the CDR3 is TGTGCCAGCAGCCCCGAGAGACTCTCCTACAATGAGCAGTTCTTC. The gene calls are TRBV27 and TRBJ2-1; the D is unclear. This CDR3 is 15 amino acids long. V lost 6 bases to trimming and J lost 0 bases, with 12 bases between them. The germline gives CDR1 MNHEY, CDR2 SMNVEV (reference sequence).

This clone was counted only a few times. The rearrangement joins TRBV4-3 to TRBJ2-3; a weak D match, TRBD1 (6 bases). The CDR3 totals 12 residues. V lost 5 bases, J lost 9 bases, and 12 bases lay in between. Germline V gene sequence: CDR1 LGHNA, CDR2 YSLEER. The CDR3 bases are TGCGCCAGCAGCAACAACAGGGAGACGCAGTATTTT. This codes for CASSNNRETQYF.

This clone was observed a handful of times. The V and J genes are TRBV5-6 and TRBJ2-7; TRBD1 agrees at 7 bases. The CDR3 is made up of 16 amino acids. Unmatched junction bases numbered 12, after V lost 5 bases and J lost 1 base. Germline V lookup: CDR1 SGHDT, CDR2 YYEEEE. The CDR3 coding sequence is TGTGCCAGCAGGCAACAGGGGAGAATCGATTCCTACGAGCAGTACTTC. Its translation: CASRQQGRIDSYEQYF.

This rearrangement joins TRBV7-2 to TRBJ2-7; 8 bases align to TRBD2. In germline, CDR1 is SGHTA, CDR2 FQGNSA. V shed 0 bases, J shed 4 bases, and the junction held 5 bases outside the gene matches. This CDR3 is built from 15 residues. The CDR3 bases are TGTGCCAGCAGCTTAGCCGGGACTAGGTCGTACGAGCAGTACTTC. It translates to CASSLAGTRSYEQYF.

The CDR3, as DNA: TGTGCCAGCAGTTTATACCTCAGACTAGCGGGAATTACATACGAGCAGTACTTC. This codes for CASSLYLRLAGITYEQYF. This chain links TRBV28 with TRBJ2-7, with TRBD2 identical over 11 bases. J lost 4 bases, V lost 1 base, and 12 bases had no gene match. From germline, CDR1 is MDHEN and CDR2 SYDVKM. The CDR3 totals 18 residues. The complete variable domain, with remaining parts taken from reference TRBV28 and TRBJ2-7, reads DVKVTQSSRYLVKRTGEKVFLECVQDMDHENMFWYRQDPGLGLRLIYFSYDVKMKEKGDIPEGYSVSREKKERFSLILESASTNQTSMYLCASSLYLRLAGITYEQYFGPGTRLTVT.

The V call is TRBV7-2, the J call TRBJ1-5; the D is unclear. The ends were cut back, 2 bases at V and 2 bases at J, with 7 bases in the middle. The CDR3 spans 14 residues. Germline loops: CDR1 SGHTA, CDR2 FQGNSA. The CDR3 sequence: CASSLFNGNQPQHF. The CDR3 bases are TGTGCCAGCAGCTTATTCAACGGCAATCAGCCCCAGCATTTT.

In its sample, this clone was seen a few times. V gene TRBV4-2 combines with J gene TRBJ2-7, with 10 bases matching TRBD2. In germline, CDR1 is LGHNA, CDR2 YNFKEQ. V lost 3 bases to trimming and J lost 2 bases; unmatched junction nucleotides: 4. This CDR3 is built from 15 residues. This CDR3 is CASSHIAGGTYEQYF. The DNA for the CDR3 is TGTGCCAGCAGCCACATAGCGGGAGGAACCTACGAGCAGTACTTC.

The chain uses TRBV5-1 and TRBJ1-4; D is unclear. V was pared by 0 bases and J by 3 bases, with 9 bases between. In germline, CDR1 is SGHRS, CDR2 YFSETQ. This CDR3 has 15 residues. The CDR3 spells CASSLGGQSNEKLFF. The CDR3 nucleotides read TGCGCCAGCAGCTTGGGAGGCCAGTCTAATGAAAAACTGTTTTTT.

This clone has just a few counts. J is TRBJ2-4 and V is TRBV4-1, with D maybe TRBD1 (5 bases). Germline V gives CDR1 MGHRA, CDR2 YSYEKL. V gave up 3 bases and J gave up 5 bases, with 11 bases separating them. The CDR3 covers 14 residues. CDR3 residues: CASSQNRLENIQYF. Written as DNA, the CDR3 is TGCGCCAGCAGCCAGAACAGGTTGGAAAACATTCAGTACTTC.